The 19 T cell receptor beta chains reported below all come from one sample, sequenced in a study of blood T cell repertoires in COVID-19. The protocol was immunoSEQ multiplex PCR, while the TCRdb copy is restricted to in-frame clones and leaves out a portion. The table lists a few hundred thousand clones, approximately 85% of them singletons. The sample comprised peripheral blood. Receptors were obtained from a human donor in a cohort sampled during active COVID-19.

The chain employs TRBV19 and TRBJ1-6; D not certain. The CDR3 runs to 12 residues. The germline V gene encodes CDR1 LNHDA and CDR2 SQIVND (reference sequence). V was cut by 5 bases and J by 6 bases, with 5 bases left in between. In nucleotides, the CDR3 is TGTGCCAGTAGTGCGATTAATTCACCCCTCCACTTT. This encodes CASSAINSPLHF.

The chain joins TRBV6-5 to TRBJ1-5; the match to TRBD1 covers 8 bases. Germline loops: CDR1 MNHEY, CDR2 SVGAGI. Losses at the gene ends were 5 bases for V and 0 bases for J; bases not matched to a gene: 3. The CDR3 spans 15 residues. CDR3 nucleotide sequence: TGTGCCAGCAGTCCGGACAGGGTTAGCAATCAGCCCCAGCATTTT. This sequence encodes CASSPDRVSNQPQHF.

The chain recombines TRBV27 with TRBJ1-6, with TRBD1 identical over 7 bases. J was trimmed by 6 bases and V by 2 bases; bases with no gene match: 4. The V gene's germline CDR1 is MNHEY and CDR2 SMNVEV (reference sequence). The CDR3 length is 15 residues. Written as DNA, the CDR3 is TGTGCCAGCAGTTTAGATGGGACAGCTAATTCACCCCTCCACTTT. This codes for CASSLDGTANSPLHF.

This chain connects TRBV20-1 to TRBJ2-7; TRBD2 is a possible D gene (7 bases). V was clipped by 3 bases and J by 2 bases, with 20 bases between them. In germline, CDR1 is DFQATT, CDR2 SNEGSKA (reference sequence). The CDR3 loop spans 16 amino acids. The CDR3 coding sequence is TGCAGTGCTAGTAACCCGACGGCGGGGGCCCCCTACGAGCAGTACTTC. Translated: CSASNPTAGAPYEQYF.

This clone appeared a few times. The chain couples TRBV30 to TRBJ1-5; TRBD1 agrees at 8 bases. This CDR3 has 14 residues. The junction had 7 bases not matched to a gene; V was cut back by 3 bases and J by 6 bases. Germline V gives CDR1 GTSNPN, CDR2 SVGIG (reference sequence). The CDR3 sequence is CAWSLGQGGQPQHF. In DNA, the CDR3 is TGTGCCTGGAGCCTCGGACAGGGAGGTCAGCCCCAGCATTTT. The full variable domain, with the rest looked up from reference TRBV30 and TRBJ1-5, is SQTIHQWPATLVQPVGSPLSLECTVEGTSNPNLYWYRQAAGRGLQLLFYSVGIGQISSEVPQNLSASRPQDRQFILSSKKLLLSDSGFYLCAWSLGQGGQPQHFGDGTRLSIL.

This clone was detected once. V and J are TRBV5-4 and TRBJ2-5, with D perhaps matching TRBD2 (6 bases). The CDR3 contains 13 residues. V gave up 0 bases and J gave up 5 bases, with 8 bases separating them. CDR1 SGHNT and CDR2 YYREEE come from the germline V gene (reference sequence). CDR3 region: CASSLGGVETQYF. The CDR3 nucleotides are TGTGCCAGCAGCTTGGGCGGGGTGGAGACCCAGTACTTC.

The chain uses TRBV2 and TRBJ2-2, with 11 bases matching TRBD2. The V and J ends lost 4 bases and 0 bases, in that order; junction bases with no gene match: 4. The CDR3 loop spans 17 amino acids. Germline loops: CDR1 SNHLY, CDR2 FYNNEI. The CDR3 is CASSGGLADPNTGELFF. The CDR3 DNA follows: TGTGCCAGCAGTGGGGGACTAGCGGACCCGAACACCGGGGAGCTGTTTTTT.

This chain links TRBV19 with TRBJ2-7; 16 nucleotides match TRBD2. V trimming: 7 bases; J trimming: 2 bases; junction bases outside the gene matches: 17. Germline CDR1 reads LNHDA; CDR2 reads SQIVND (reference sequence). This CDR3 is built from 20 residues. The CDR3 loop is CASTRGRPGLAGGVTYEQYF. In DNA form, the CDR3 reads TGTGCCAGTACCCGGGGGAGGCCGGGACTAGCGGGAGGGGTAACCTACGAGCAGTACTTC.

Written as DNA, the CDR3 is TGCAGTGCTAGTAACCCGGACAGGGGCTACTATGGCTACACCTTC. Amino acids: CSASNPDRGYYGYTF. J is TRBJ1-2 and V is TRBV20-1; TRBD1 agrees at 9 bases. The trim removed 3 bases at V and 3 bases at J, leaving 8 bases unmatched. CDR3 size: 15 residues. Germline V gene lookup returns CDR1 DFQATT and CDR2 SNEGSKA (reference sequence).

This chain joins TRBV13 and TRBJ2-7, with D possibly TRBD1 on 5 matching bases. The CDR3 is made up of 15 amino acids. Germline V lookup: CDR1 PRHDT, CDR2 FYEKMQ (reference sequence). With 5 bases removed from V and 1 base from J, the gap between germline ends came to 15 bases. This CDR3 reads CASSPFLGASYEQYF. The CDR3 bases are TGTGCCAGCAGCCCGTTCCTTGGGGCGTCCTACGAGCAGTACTTC.

The chain couples TRBV5-4 to TRBJ2-5, with a weak D call TRBD2 (5 bases). Germline CDR1 is SGHNT and CDR2 is YYREEE (reference sequence). Trimming took off 2 bases at V and 5 bases at J, with 13 bases between the two ends. The CDR3 loop spans 14 amino acids. CDR3 in DNA: TGTGCCAGCAGCTTAGGGCCGGAGGCTGAGACCCAGTACTTC. Residues: CASSLGPEAETQYF.

This sequence joins TRBV30 and TRBJ1-5; TRBD1 matches at 10 bases. CDR1 and CDR2 (germline): GTSNPN, SVGIG (reference sequence). This CDR3 has 14 residues. J lost 6 bases, V lost 1 base, and 3 bases had no gene match. CDR3 DNA: TGTGCCTGGAGTGGAGACAGGGGGCCTCAGCCCCAGCATTTT. It specifies CAWSGDRGPQPQHF. The full variable domain, completed using reference TRBV30 and TRBJ1-5, is SQTIHQWPATLVQPVGSPLSLECTVEGTSNPNLYWYRQAAGRGLQLLFYSVGIGQISSEVPQNLSASRPQDRQFILSSKKLLLSDSGFYLCAWSGDRGPQPQHFGDGTRLSIL.

The chain joins TRBV7-2 to TRBJ2-1, with 8 bases aligning to TRBD2. Losses at the gene ends were 8 bases for V and 0 bases for J; bases not matched to a gene: 9. CDR1 SGHTA and CDR2 FQGNSA come from the germline V gene. CDR3 length: 16 amino acids. Here the CDR3 reads CASAAGAHSSYNEQFF. DNA for the CDR3: TGTGCCAGCGCAGCGGGGGCCCACTCCTCCTACAATGAGCAGTTCTTC.

The chain joins TRBV6-5 to TRBJ2-7; D is perhaps TRBD2 (6 bases). The CDR3 sequence is 15 residues long. Germline assignment: CDR1 MNHEY and CDR2 SVGAGI. The V end was cut by 6 bases, the J end by 3 bases, with 18 bases between. CDR3 sequence reads: CASSPGLPLHYEQYF. The CDR3, as DNA: TGTGCCAGCAGCCCAGGACTACCTTTGCACTACGAGCAGTACTTC.

The chain links TRBV7-8 to TRBJ2-7; tentatively, D is TRBD1 (5 bases). The germline V and J ends were trimmed by 2 bases and 4 bases, with 18 bases remaining between them. Germline CDR1 is SGHVS and CDR2 is FQNEAQ. There are 16 residues in the CDR3. The CDR3 region has the DNA TGTGCCAGCAGCTTAAGGGTTGACAGCCCCTATTACGAGCAGTACTTC. It specifies CASSLRVDSPYYEQYF.

The chain carries TRBV28 and TRBJ1-4; D possibly corresponds to TRBD1 (5 bases). CDR3 length: 15 residues. In germline, CDR1 is MDHEN, CDR2 SYDVKM. V was trimmed by 7 bases and J by 6 bases, leaving 18 bases between them. This chain's CDR3 is CASTPGGWTDEKLFF. The CDR3 DNA follows: TGTGCCAGCACTCCGGGGGGTTGGACTGATGAAAAACTGTTTTTT.

The V call is TRBV5-6, the J call TRBJ2-1; possible D gene TRBD2, 6 bases. The CDR3 loop spans 16 amino acids. Germline assignment: CDR1 SGHDT and CDR2 YYEEEE. V was clipped by 4 bases and J by 8 bases, with 22 bases between them. For the CDR3, the DNA is TGTGCCAGCAGCCCGCTGGGTCGCGGGAAAGAGGATGAGCAGTTCTTC. Its translation is CASSPLGRGKEDEQFF.

This clone was counted between two and nine times. V gene TRBV10-3 combines with J gene TRBJ2-7, with D possibly being TRBD2 (5 bases). The CDR3 length is 13 residues. V was cut by 9 bases and J by 3 bases, with 15 bases left in between. The germline V gene encodes CDR1 ENHRY and CDR2 SYGVKD. The CDR3 nucleotides are TGTGCCATGACAAGCGGAGGAGACTACGAGCAGTACTTC. This encodes CAMTSGGDYEQYF.

V and J are TRBV5-1 and TRBJ2-4; TRBD2 aligns across 11 bases. Unmatched junction bases numbered 6, after V lost 4 bases and J lost 3 bases. The CDR3 loop spans 16 amino acids. Germline loops: CDR1 SGHRS, CDR2 YFSETQ. The DNA of the CDR3 is TGCGCCAGCAGCGAAACGGGACTAGCGGACAAAAACATTCAGTACTTC. As protein: CASSETGLADKNIQYF.